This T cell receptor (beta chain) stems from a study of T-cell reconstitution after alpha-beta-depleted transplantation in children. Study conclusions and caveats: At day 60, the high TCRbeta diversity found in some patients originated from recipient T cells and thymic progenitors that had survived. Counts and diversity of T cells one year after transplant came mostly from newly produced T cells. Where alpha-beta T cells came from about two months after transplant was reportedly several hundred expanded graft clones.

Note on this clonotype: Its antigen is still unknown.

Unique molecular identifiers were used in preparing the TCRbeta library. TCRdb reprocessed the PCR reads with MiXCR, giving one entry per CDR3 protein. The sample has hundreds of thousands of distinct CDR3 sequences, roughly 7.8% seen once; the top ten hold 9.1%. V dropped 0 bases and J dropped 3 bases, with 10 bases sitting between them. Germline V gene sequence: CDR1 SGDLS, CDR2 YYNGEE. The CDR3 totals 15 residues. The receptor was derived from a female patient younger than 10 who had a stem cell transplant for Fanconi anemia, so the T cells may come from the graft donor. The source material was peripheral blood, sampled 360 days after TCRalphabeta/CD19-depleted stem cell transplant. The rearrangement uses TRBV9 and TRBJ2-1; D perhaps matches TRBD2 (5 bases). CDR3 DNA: TGTGCCAGCAGCGTAGCCGGGGAGATCTACAATGAGCAGTTCTTC. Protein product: CASSVAGEIYNEQFF.